This TCR beta chain comes out of a study of regulatory T cells in long-lasting Graves disease. Investigators prepared the TCR beta libraries by applying iRepertoire HTBI primers and Arm-PCR of CDR3 regions. Each CDR3 protein is one row after TCRdb ran MiXCR on the multiplex PCR reads. The data contain about 620,000 distinct CDR3 sequences, around 15% of them singletons. The CDR3 is 16 residues long. Trimming left V 4 bases short and J 4 bases short, with 17 bases between. Germline CDR1 reads SGHKS; CDR2 reads YYEKEE (reference sequence). Time point noted: newly diagnosed GD, antithyroid drugs for less than 3 months. RNA isolated from PBMCs was used to make the TCR library. The same sample was also studied in work on T cells in Graves' hyperthyroidism and ophthalmopathy. That study adds: In validation, the model predicted ophthalmopathy. These predictions came a median 6.5 months before onset.

Source: peripheral blood mononuclear cells (PBMCs), taken at new diagnosis, from a patient treated with antithyroid drugs. The receptor's source is a woman aged 25 to 39 with Graves disease. The chain combines TRBV5-5 with TRBJ2-2; D is unclear. The CDR3 reads CASSPIRTFSTGELFF. Here the CDR3 DNA reads TGTGCCAGCAGCCCGATCCGAACTTTTTCCACCGGGGAGCTGTTTTTT. Complete variable domain (other parts from reference TRBV5-5 and TRBJ2-2): DAGVTQSPTHLIKTRGQQVTLRCSPISGHKSVSWYQQVLGQGPQFIFQYYEKEERGRGNFPDRFSARQFPNYSSELNVNALLLGDSALYLCASSPIRTFSTGELFFGEGSRLTVL.